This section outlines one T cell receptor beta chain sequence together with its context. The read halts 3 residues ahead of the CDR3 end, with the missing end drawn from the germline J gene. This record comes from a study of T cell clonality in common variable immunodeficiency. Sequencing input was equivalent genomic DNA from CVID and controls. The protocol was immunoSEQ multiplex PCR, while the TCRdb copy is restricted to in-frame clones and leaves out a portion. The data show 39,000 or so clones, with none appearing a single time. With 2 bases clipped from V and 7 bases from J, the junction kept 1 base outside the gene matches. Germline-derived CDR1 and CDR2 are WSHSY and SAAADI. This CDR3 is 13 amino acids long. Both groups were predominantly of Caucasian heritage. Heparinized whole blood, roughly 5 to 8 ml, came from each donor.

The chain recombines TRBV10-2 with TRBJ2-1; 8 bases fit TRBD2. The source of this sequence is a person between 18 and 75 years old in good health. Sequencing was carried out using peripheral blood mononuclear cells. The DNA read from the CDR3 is TGCGCCAGCAGTGAGGTAGCGGGAAATGAG. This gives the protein CASSEVAGNE. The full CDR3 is CASSEVAGNEQFF.